Listed below are T cell receptor beta chains from one sample, sequenced in a study of blood T cell repertoires in COVID-19. Method: immunoSEQ multiplex PCR; TCRdb's copy keeps in-frame clones and lacks some. The data hold about 73,000 clones, with around 83% observed a single time. Source material: peripheral blood. The receptors were gathered from a man aged 50 to 59 with active COVID-19. CDR3s include the opening cysteine and the closing phenylalanine or tryptophan. A D gene is named only where the DNA matches it firmly. Not all rows give a size; the values are once, few, many and, for expanded clones, a class.

v_call	clone_size	d_call	j_call	cdr3_aa	cdr3_nt
TRBV5-5	few	TRBD2	TRBJ2-1	CASSLGREAWVHEQFF	TGTGCCAGCAGCTTGGGGCGGGAGGCCTGGGTCCATGAGCAGTTCTTC
TRBV4-2	NA	NA	TRBJ2-2	CASSQTGYGGANTGELFF	TGTGCCAGCAGCCAAACGGGTTATGGGGGGGCAAACACCGGGGAGCTGTTTTTT
TRBV2	NA	TRBD2	TRBJ2-2	CASSGRESGSYVGELFF	TGTGCCAGCAGTGGTCGGGAAAGCGGGAGTTACGTCGGGGAGCTGTTTTTT
TRBV19	NA	NA	TRBJ1-3	CASSLTGRSSGNTIYF	TGTGCCAGTAGTTTGACAGGTCGAAGCTCTGGAAACACCATATATTTT
TRBV28	NA	TRBD2	TRBJ2-3	CASSPRVASGSEDTQYF	TGTGCCAGCAGCCCAAGGGTCGCTAGCGGGAGTGAAGATACGCAGTATTTT
TRBV5-1	NA	NA	TRBJ1-2	CASSSRGGVDYGYTF	TGCGCCAGCAGCTCCCGGGGGGGGGTGGACTATGGCTACACCTTC
TRBV5-1	NA	TRBD2	TRBJ2-3	CASSEAGGYTDTQYF	TGCGCCAGCAGCGAAGCGGGGGGGTACACAGATACGCAGTATTTT
TRBV5-1	NA	TRBD1	TRBJ1-1	CASSSGQVGGEAFF	TGCGCCAGCAGCTCCGGACAGGTAGGGGGTGAAGCTTTCTTT
TRBV2	NA	NA	TRBJ2-5	CASRRDRQETQYF	TGTGCCAGCAGGCGGGACAGACAAGAGACCCAGTACTTC
TRBV12-5	NA	TRBD1	TRBJ2-1	CASAPGQAYNEQFF	TGTGCTAGTGCCCCGGGACAGGCCTACAATGAGCAGTTCTTC
TRBV2	NA	NA	TRBJ1-5	CASSEASRVRGQPQHF	TGTGCCAGCAGTGAAGCGAGTAGGGTAAGGGGTCAGCCCCAGCATTTT
TRBV3-1/TRBV3-2	NA	NA	TRBJ2-3	CASSQDTSTDTQYF	TGTGCCAGCAGCCAAGACACTAGCACAGATACGCAGTATTTT
TRBV19	few	TRBD1	TRBJ2-7	CASGDSSYEQYF	TGTGCCAGTGGGGACAGCTCCTACGAGCAGTACTTC
TRBV7-2	once	TRBD1	TRBJ2-5	CASSAGQVIEKTQYF	TGTGCCAGCAGCGCTGGACAGGTGATCGAAAAGACCCAGTACTTC
TRBV2	NA	NA	TRBJ1-2	CASRRGIGYTF	TGTGCCAGCAGGCGAGGTATTGGCTACACCTTC
TRBV13	NA	NA	TRBJ2-3	CASSFRDLAGTDTQYF	TGTGCCAGCAGCTTTCGGGACTTGGCGGGCACAGATACGCAGTATTTT
TRBV6-5	few	TRBD2	TRBJ2-7	CASSYSAGASYEQYF	TGTGCCAGCAGTTACTCTGCGGGAGCCTCCTACGAGCAGTACTTC
TRBV14	once	TRBD1	TRBJ2-3	CASSRRGGLIDTQYF	TGTGCCAGCAGCCGGCGAGGGGGCCTTATAGATACGCAGTATTTT
TRBV4-1	NA	NA	TRBJ2-1	CASSRTAGGPYNEQFF	TGCGCCAGCAGCAGGACAGCCGGAGGTCCCTACAATGAGCAGTTCTTC
TRBV5-1	few	NA	TRBJ2-5	CASSLEPSAGVQETQYF	TGCGCCAGCAGCTTGGAGCCTAGCGCGGGTGTCCAAGAGACCCAGTACTTC
TRBV4-2	NA	NA	TRBJ2-3	CASSQDLLLLGRTDTQYF	TGTGCCAGCAGCCAAGATCTCCTATTACTAGGACGCACAGATACGCAGTATTTT
TRBV11-3	NA	TRBD1	TRBJ2-5	CASSDPRGPRETQYF	TGTGCCAGCAGCGACCCAAGGGGGCCGAGAGAGACCCAGTACTTC
TRBV5-6	NA	NA	TRBJ2-1	CASGTGNEQFF	TGTGCCAGCGGAACAGGTAATGAGCAGTTCTTC
TRBV2	few	NA	TRBJ1-1	CASRTANTEAFF	TGTGCCAGCAGGACAGCGAACACTGAAGCTTTCTTT
TRBV18	NA	NA	TRBJ2-3	CASSPIAQGGTDTQYF	TGTGCCAGCTCACCCATAGCACAGGGTGGCACAGATACGCAGTATTTT
TRBV7-9	once	TRBD1	TRBJ2-7	CASSTSTGGTGEQYF	TGTGCCAGCAGCACTTCGACAGGGGGCACGGGCGAGCAGTACTTC
TRBV5-4	NA	TRBD1	TRBJ1-4	CASSLNRGLDNEKLFF	TGTGCCAGCAGCCTGAACAGGGGGCTGGATAATGAAAAACTGTTTTTT
TRBV11-2	NA	TRBD1	TRBJ1-2	CASSRTGAGYGYTF	TGTGCCAGCAGCCGAACAGGGGCCGGCTATGGCTACACCTTC
TRBV18	NA	TRBD1	TRBJ2-1	CASSPVSDRTNEQFF	TGTGCCAGCTCACCAGTCTCGGACAGGACTAATGAGCAGTTCTTC
TRBV6-5	NA	NA	TRBJ1-5	CASTSGYSNQPQHF	TGTGCCAGCACGTCAGGCTATAGCAATCAGCCCCAGCATTTT
TRBV7-9	NA	TRBD1	TRBJ1-2	CASSIRQGLNYGYTF	TGTGCCAGCAGCATCCGACAGGGGCTGAACTATGGCTACACCTTC
TRBV5-4	few	TRBD1	TRBJ1-2	CASSSWRQGNYGYTF	TGTGCCAGCAGCTCCTGGAGACAGGGGAACTATGGCTACACCTTC